The source of this TCR beta chain is a study of vaccination effects on CD4 cells after COVID-19. The CDR3 has 15 amino acids. V was pared by 4 bases and J by 5 bases, with 3 bases of the junction left unmatched. From germline, CDR1 is SGHAT and CDR2 FQNNGV. This clone was observed a single time. What it binds is not known. The assay was immunoSEQ multiplex PCR, and TCRdb's table has in-frame clones only and misses some. The table includes about 28,000 clones, less than 75% detected once. Before any sequencing was done, the ViraFEST assay used viral peptide pools to expand antigen-specific CD4+ T cells. Subsequent to a culture period of 10 to 11 days, CD4+ T cells were isolated. BNT162b2 vaccine or mRNA-1273 vaccine was given to participants in two doses.

Material: CD4+ T cells from PBMCs cultured with HCoV-NL63 spike peptides, obtained after COVID-19 vaccination. The clonotype originates from a human donor who received a COVID-19 vaccine. This chain uses TRBV11-2 with TRBJ2-2; TRBD2 matches 11 bases. The CDR3 reads CASSSLAGGTGELFF. For the CDR3, the DNA is TGTGCCAGCAGCTCCTTAGCGGGGGGGACCGGGGAGCTGTTTTTT.